Presented here are 5 T cell receptor beta chains from one specimen sequenced in a study of T cell responses to AZD1222 COVID-19 vaccine. Assay used: immunoSEQ multiplex PCR; TCRdb lists only in-frame clones, some missing. Of some 120,000 clones in the sample, around 85% are singletons; the top ten hold over 5.5%. The sequencing here drew on peripheral blood, taken on day 0 of AZD1222 vaccination. These receptors were obtained from an adult in good health.

This clone was counted between two and nine times. This sequence joins TRBV7-9 and TRBJ1-2; 7 nucleotides agree with TRBD1. This CDR3 region has 15 residues. Germline V lookup: CDR1 SEHNR, CDR2 FQNEAQ (reference sequence). The trim removed 4 bases at V and 0 bases at J, leaving 5 bases unmatched. The CDR3 sequence: CASSSGTVSNYGYTF. The DNA for the CDR3 is TGTGCCAGCAGCTCCGGGACAGTGTCTAACTATGGCTACACCTTC.

The chain has TRBV12-5 and TRBJ1-5; the match to TRBD1 covers 7 bases. V shed 3 bases, J shed 6 bases, and the junction held 5 bases outside the gene matches. Germline values: CDR1 LGHNT, CDR2 FRNRAP. The length of the CDR3 is 14 residues. The CDR3 loop reads CASGLGGSGQPQHF. DNA for the CDR3: TGTGCTAGTGGTTTAGGGGGCTCAGGTCAGCCCCAGCATTTT.

The chain combines TRBV2 with TRBJ1-4; D possibly corresponds to TRBD1 (5 bases). The V gene lost 6 bases and the J gene lost 6 bases, with 20 bases spanning the gap. This CDR3 has 16 amino acids. CDR1 is SNHLY, CDR2 FYNNEI, per germline. The CDR3 loop reads CASSEGQGGEYEKLFF. The CDR3 DNA follows: TGTGCCAGCAGCGAGGGCCAAGGAGGGGAATATGAAAAACTGTTTTTT.

This chain uses TRBV3-1 (or the pseudogene TRBV3-2) with TRBJ1-3; no clear D gene. Trimming pared 4 bases from V and 3 bases from J, leaving 13 bases between. This CDR3 has 15 residues. Germline loops: CDR1 LGHDT, CDR2 YNNKEL (reference sequence). The CDR3, as DNA: TGTGCCAGCAGCCTCCACCCTCCTTATGGAAACACCATATATTTT. Translated, it gives CASSLHPPYGNTIYF.

This clone was counted at least ten times. V is TRBV6-1 and J is TRBJ1-2; the match to TRBD1 covers 9 bases. The V segment lost 3 bases and the J segment 6 bases; nucleotides outside the gene matches: 5. In germline, CDR1 is MNHNS, CDR2 SASEGT. The CDR3 totals 14 residues. This chain's CDR3 is CASSEGQGGDGYTF. For the CDR3, the DNA is TGTGCCAGCAGTGAGGGACAGGGAGGGGATGGCTACACCTTC.